Shown below are 23 T cell receptor beta chains from a single sample sequenced in a study of blood T cell repertoires in COVID-19. TCRdb's table, derived via immunoSEQ multiplex PCR, lists solely in-frame clones and lacks some. The top ten clones hold around 2.1% of a sample with 100,000 to 150,000 clones, around nine tenths of them seen once. Sequenced sample: peripheral blood. The receptors derive from a woman between 50 and 59 years old with acute or convalescent COVID-19.

This chain joins TRBV5-4 and TRBJ2-6, with D perhaps matching TRBD2 (7 bases). Germline V gene data show CDR1 as SGHNT and CDR2 as YYREEE (reference sequence). V lost 2 bases, J lost 0 bases, and 12 bases lay in between. This CDR3 contains 17 residues. This CDR3 is CASSFGGRSSGANVLTF. The CDR3, as DNA: TGTGCCAGCAGCTTCGGGGGGCGGAGCTCTGGGGCCAACGTCCTGACTTTC.

On this clone: One junction end does not reproduce the germline sequence, and a read error may be involved. The V gene is TRBV4-3, the J gene TRBJ2-7; 7 bases agree with TRBD1. The CDR3 is 13 residues long. In germline, CDR1 is LGHNA, CDR2 YSLEER. Written as DNA, the CDR3 is TGCGCCAGCAGCCAAGAATATTGGGACAGCAAGATCTTC. This translates into CASSQEYWDSKIF.

The chain joins TRBV2 to TRBJ2-1, with a weak D call TRBD2 (5 bases). CDR3 length equals 14 residues. Trimming cost V 7 bases and J 2 bases, with 12 bases left between them. Germline CDR1 reads SNHLY; CDR2 reads FYNNEI. For the CDR3, the DNA is TGTGCCAGCATCGGGCGGGTCACCTACAATGAGCAGTTCTTC. Residues: CASIGRVTYNEQFF.

The chain has TRBV5-1 and TRBJ2-7; TRBD1 agrees at 9 bases. The CDR3 has 14 residues. Trimming cost V 0 bases and J 4 bases; bases outside gene matches: 2. CDR1 and CDR2 from the germline V gene are SGHRS and YFSETQ. CDR3 amino acids: CASSLGTGVYEQYF. CDR3 DNA: TGCGCCAGCAGCTTGGGGACAGGGGTGTACGAGCAGTACTTC. Supplemented by reference TRBV5-1 and TRBJ2-7, the full variable domain reads KAGVTQTPRYLIKTRGQQVTLSCSPISGHRSVSWYQQTPGQGLQFLFEYFSETQRNKGNFPGRFSGRQFSNSRSEMNVSTLELGDSALYLCASSLGTGVYEQYFGPGTRLTVT.

V is TRBV6-1 and J is TRBJ1-1; maybe TRBD1 (5 bases). Per the germline V gene, CDR1 is MNHNS and CDR2 is SASEGT. Trimming left V 3 bases short and J 0 bases short, with 17 bases between. This CDR3 comprises 17 residues. CDR3 sequence reads: CASSEVLGRALNTEAFF. Written as DNA, the CDR3 is TGTGCCAGCAGTGAGGTCTTAGGCAGGGCCCTGAACACTGAAGCTTTCTTT.

This chain uses TRBV5-5 with TRBJ2-5, with no clear D. Germline V gene lookup returns CDR1 SGHKS and CDR2 YYEKEE (reference sequence). V was trimmed by 4 bases and J by 5 bases, leaving 15 bases between them. This CDR3 comprises 14 residues. In nucleotides, the CDR3 is TGTGCCAGCAGCGCGCAGGAAGTGATTGAGACCCAGTACTTC. The encoded protein is CASSAQEVIETQYF.

This chain links TRBV7-2 with TRBJ2-1; 9 bases are a match to TRBD2. Germline V gene data show CDR1 as SGHTA and CDR2 as FQGNSA. V gave up 8 bases and J gave up 8 bases; unmatched junction bases: 10. The CDR3 is 14 amino acids. In nucleotides, the CDR3 is TGTGCCAGCTCCCCGGGACTAGCTATCGATGAGCAGTTCTTC. Its translation: CASSPGLAIDEQFF.

The J gene is TRBJ2-1, the V gene TRBV20-1, with 9 bases aligning to TRBD2. Germline trimming cut 3 bases from V and 8 bases from J; bases unmatched to any gene: 5. CDR3 size: 13 residues. Germline V lookup: CDR1 DFQATT, CDR2 SNEGSKA (reference sequence). CDR3 in amino acids: CSASIAGAHEQFF. DNA of the CDR3: TGCAGTGCTAGTATAGCGGGGGCCCATGAGCAGTTCTTC.

The chain is built from TRBV10-3 and TRBJ1-4, with a tentative D call TRBD1 (5 bases). The CDR3 sequence is 15 residues long. The germline CDR1 and CDR2 sequences are ENHRY and SYGVKD. The V gene lost 3 bases and the J gene lost 5 bases, with 13 bases spanning the gap. The CDR3 loop reads CAISDPQVGNEKLFF. The CDR3 coding sequence is TGTGCCATCAGTGATCCACAGGTTGGGAATGAAAAACTGTTTTTT.

The chain carries TRBV18 and TRBJ2-1; TRBD1 agrees at 7 bases. The CDR3 extends over 15 amino acids. Germline trimming cut 3 bases from V and 5 bases from J; bases unmatched to any gene: 7. Germline assignment: CDR1 KGHSH and CDR2 LQKENI. The chain's CDR3 is CASSPTGVGDNEQFF. The CDR3 DNA is TGTGCCAGCTCACCCACAGGGGTTGGAGACAATGAGCAGTTCTTC.

This clone has a handful of counts. The chain uses TRBV7-2 and TRBJ1-5, with D possibly TRBD1 on 5 matching bases. Trimming cost V 5 bases and J 3 bases, with 14 bases left between them. The CDR3 extends over 15 amino acids. Germline CDR1 and CDR2: SGHTA and FQGNSA. The CDR3 nucleotides are TGTGCCAGCAGCACGGTTCAGGGAACCAATCAGCCCCAGCATTTT. It encodes CASSTVQGTNQPQHF.

The chain couples TRBV24-1 to TRBJ2-1; 8 positions agree with TRBD1. This CDR3 contains 15 residues. Germline trimming cut 7 bases from V and 3 bases from J; bases unmatched to any gene: 7. Germline V CDR1 and CDR2: KGHDR, SFDVKD. CDR3 in DNA: TGTGCCACCAGCGGAACAGGGGGAAGCTACAATGAGCAGTTCTTC. This gives the protein CATSGTGGSYNEQFF.

The chain is built from TRBV5-1 and TRBJ1-4; tentatively, D is TRBD1 (6 bases). This CDR3 has 15 amino acids. Germline CDR1 is SGHRS and CDR2 is YFSETQ. The V and J ends lost 0 bases and 7 bases respectively, with 13 bases between them. The DNA for the CDR3 is TGCGCCAGCAGCTTGGGACAGGCCTTGGGTGAAAAACTGTTTTTT. It specifies CASSLGQALGEKLFF.

This chain connects TRBV4-2 to TRBJ2-2, with D perhaps TRBD1 (6 bases). The CDR3 extends over 16 amino acids. V was cut by 5 bases and J by 7 bases, with 20 bases left in between. Germline CDR1 reads LGHNA; CDR2 reads YNFKEQ. CDR3 amino acids: CASSSDSLGLSGELFF. CDR3 DNA sequence: TGTGCCAGCAGCTCGGACAGCTTGGGGCTAAGCGGGGAGCTGTTTTTT.

The chain has TRBV7-2 and TRBJ1-6; tentatively, D is TRBD1 (6 bases). Germline V gene sequence: CDR1 SGHTA, CDR2 FQGNSA. V was clipped by 5 bases and J by 15 bases, with 29 bases between them. This CDR3 has 17 residues. The CDR3, as DNA: TGTGCCAGCAGCCAAACCAACCCTGGGGCAGGGGCCCCTCACCTCCACTTT. Translation: CASSQTNPGAGAPHLHF.

The CDR3 DNA sequence: TGTGCCAGCAGCTTAGGGCAGAATGGCTACACCTTC. The encoded protein is CASSLGQNGYTF. The rearrangement links TRBV7-9 to TRBJ1-2; D gene uncertain. V lost 1 base to trimming and J lost 6 bases, with 6 bases between them. The length of the CDR3 is 12 residues. CDR1 is SEHNR, CDR2 FQNEAQ, per germline (reference sequence). The full variable domain, with the rest looked up from reference TRBV7-9 and TRBJ1-2, is DTGVSQNPRHKITKRGQNVTFRCDPISEHNRLYWYRQTLGQGPEFLTYFQNEAQLEKSRLLSDRFSAERPKGSFSTLEIQRTEQGDSAMYLCASSLGQNGYTFGSGTRLTVV.

The chain employs TRBV7-9 and TRBJ1-2; tentatively, D is TRBD1 (5 bases). V gave up 5 bases and J gave up 4 bases, with 17 bases separating them. The CDR3 sequence is 15 residues long. Germline V gene data show CDR1 as SEHNR and CDR2 as FQNEAQ (reference sequence). CDR3 nucleotides: TGTGCCAGCAGCCCGACGTTGGGGCTAGTCTATGGCTACACCTTC. Its protein product is CASSPTLGLVYGYTF.

This clone was picked up one time. This rearrangement joins TRBV5-6 to TRBJ1-2; TRBD1 matches 7 bases. CDR1 SGHDT and CDR2 YYEEEE come from the germline V gene. V lost 3 bases to trimming and J lost 6 bases; unmatched junction nucleotides: 17. CDR3 length: 17 amino acids. CDR3 nucleotide sequence: TGTGCCAGCAGCTCCGGAATTCGAGAGGGACAGTCCGATGGCTACACCTTC. It translates to CASSSGIREGQSDGYTF.

This chain links TRBV6-6 with TRBJ1-1; no firm D call. V was cut by 0 bases and J by 1 base, with 6 bases left in between. CDR1 and CDR2 from the germline V gene are MNHNY and SVGAGI (reference sequence). The CDR3 runs 14 residues. The chain's CDR3 is CASSYSIANTEAFF. CDR3 DNA: TGTGCCAGCAGTTACTCCATAGCGAACACTGAAGCTTTCTTT.

The V call is TRBV7-2, the J call TRBJ2-1, with TRBD2 matching over 14 bases. CDR1 and CDR2 (germline): SGHTA, FQGNSA. Unmatched junction bases numbered 2, after V lost 3 bases and J lost 7 bases. CDR3 length: 15 amino acids. CDR3 residues: CASSFGLAGGNEQFF. The CDR3 nucleotides are TGTGCCAGCAGCTTCGGACTAGCGGGAGGAAATGAGCAGTTCTTC.

This sequence joins TRBV4-2 and TRBJ1-6; 8 nucleotides agree with TRBD1. The trim removed 0 bases at V and 6 bases at J, leaving 10 bases unmatched. In germline, CDR1 is LGHNA, CDR2 YNFKEQ. The CDR3 sequence is 18 residues long. The CDR3, as DNA: TGTGCCAGCAGCCAAGATCTAGGGGGGGACAGGTCTAATTCACCCCTCCACTTT. It is translated as CASSQDLGGDRSNSPLHF.

The chain combines TRBV7-2 with TRBJ1-2; 8 nucleotides align to TRBD1. J lost 3 bases, V lost 6 bases, and 6 bases had no gene match. The CDR3 has 14 amino acids. Germline CDR1 reads SGHTA; CDR2 reads FQGNSA. The DNA for the CDR3 is TGTGCCAGCAGTTCTACAGGGGGGGACTATGGCTACACCTTC. As protein: CASSSTGGDYGYTF.

This chain uses TRBV23-1 with TRBJ1-4; D is ambiguous. TRBV23-1 is an open reading frame, and its role is uncertain. This CDR3 comprises 15 residues. V lost 1 base, J lost 2 bases, and 8 bases lay in between. The CDR3 DNA is TGCGCCAGCAGTCAATTAGTAATCACTAATGAAAAACTGTTTTTT. Amino acids: CASSQLVITNEKLFF.